This T cell receptor beta chain stems from a study of blood T cell repertoires in COVID-19. For the study at large: T cells, B-cell-depleted T cells, or PBMCs provided the cDNA or gDNA that served as material.

CDR3 length equals 15 residues. Germline V gene lookup returns CDR1 MNHEY and CDR2 SVGAGI. The V end lost 1 base, the J end lost 3 bases, and 13 bases lay between the germline ends. Per the study methods: Amplified reference gene primers provided the basis for estimating nucleated cell counts. Using immunoSEQ multiplex PCR, the repertoire was profiled, and TCRdb retains in-frame clones only, with some absent. V and J calls and clone size are given by that table; D and trimming were obtained from the DNA. This table has fewer than 350,000 clones, roughly 90% appearing once. The sequenced sample was PBMCs or T cells enriched from blood (not recorded which). The sequence was obtained from a woman under 30 with acute COVID-19. This rearrangement joins TRBV6-5 to TRBJ2-7; D is unclear. The CDR3 sequence: CASSYYDRFGYEQYF. In nucleotides, the CDR3 is TGTGCCAGCAGTTACTATGATCGTTTCGGCTACGAGCAGTACTTC.